This T cell receptor (beta chain) appears in the sequencing data of a study of cytomegalovirus exposure and HLA in healthy donors. CDR3 size: 16 residues. After removal of 0 bases from V and 8 bases from J, the junction contained 7 bases not matched to a gene. Germline V gene lookup returns CDR1 MNHEY and CDR2 SVGAGI. In the PCR, 60 Vbeta and 13 Jbeta primers were used. Profiling relied on immunoSEQ multiplex PCR, and the TCRdb table lists in-frame clones only, not all of them. The sample holds roughly 240,000 clones; about 85% are singletons and the top ten take roughly 0.22%. The TCR originated in a girl aged 2-10 years in good health and CMV-seronegative. The sequenced material came from PBMCs. The J gene is TRBJ2-1, the V gene TRBV6-5; 10 nucleotides agree with TRBD2. CDR3 sequence reads: CASSYSSGGAGHEQFF. The CDR3 DNA reads as TGTGCCAGCAGTTACTCCAGCGGGGGGGCCGGCCATGAGCAGTTCTTC.